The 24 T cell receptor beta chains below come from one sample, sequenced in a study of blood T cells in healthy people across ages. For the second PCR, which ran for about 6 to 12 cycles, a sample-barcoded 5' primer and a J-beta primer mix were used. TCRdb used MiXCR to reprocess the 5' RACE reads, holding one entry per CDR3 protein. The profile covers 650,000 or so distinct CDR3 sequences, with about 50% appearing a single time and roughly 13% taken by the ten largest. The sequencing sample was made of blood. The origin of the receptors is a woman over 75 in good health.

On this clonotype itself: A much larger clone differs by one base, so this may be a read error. CDR3 region: CASSLRGTSRRGDNEQFF. The CDR3, as DNA: TGTGCCAGCAGCCTTAGAGGGACTAGCAGGAGGGGTGACAATGAGCAGTTCTTC. The chain is built from TRBV3-1 and TRBJ2-1; 9 nucleotides agree with TRBD2. The CDR3 has 18 residues. Germline V gene data show CDR1 as LGHDT and CDR2 as YNNKEL (reference sequence). Trimming removed 4 bases from V and 5 bases from J; junction bases left unmatched: 15.

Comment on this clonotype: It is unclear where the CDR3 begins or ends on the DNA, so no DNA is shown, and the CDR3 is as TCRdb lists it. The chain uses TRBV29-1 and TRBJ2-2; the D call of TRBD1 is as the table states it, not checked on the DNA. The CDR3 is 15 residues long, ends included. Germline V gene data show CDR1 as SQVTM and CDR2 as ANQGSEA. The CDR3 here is CSVRARGTNTGELFF.

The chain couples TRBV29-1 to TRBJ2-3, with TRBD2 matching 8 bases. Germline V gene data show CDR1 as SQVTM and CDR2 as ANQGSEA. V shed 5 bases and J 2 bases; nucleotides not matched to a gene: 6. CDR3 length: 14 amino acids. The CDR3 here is CSVSAGAHTDTQYF. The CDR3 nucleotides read TGCAGCGTTTCAGCGGGAGCACACACAGATACGCAGTATTTT.

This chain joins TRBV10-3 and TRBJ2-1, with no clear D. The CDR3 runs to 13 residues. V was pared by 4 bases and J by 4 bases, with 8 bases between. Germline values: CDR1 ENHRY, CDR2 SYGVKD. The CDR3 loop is CAISVEQYNEQFF. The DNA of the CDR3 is TGTGCCATCAGTGTTGAGCAGTACAATGAGCAGTTCTTC.

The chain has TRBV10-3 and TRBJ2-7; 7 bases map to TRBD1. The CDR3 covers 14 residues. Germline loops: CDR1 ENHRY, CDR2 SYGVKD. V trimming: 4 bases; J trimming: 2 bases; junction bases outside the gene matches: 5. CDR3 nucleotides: TGTGCCATCAGTGTGGCAGGGGGTCCCTACGAGCAGTACTTC. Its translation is CAISVAGGPYEQYF.

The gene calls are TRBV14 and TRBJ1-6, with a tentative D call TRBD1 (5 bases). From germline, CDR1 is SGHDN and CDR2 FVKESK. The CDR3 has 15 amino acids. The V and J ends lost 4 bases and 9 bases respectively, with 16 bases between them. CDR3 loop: CASSPDGGRSSPLHF. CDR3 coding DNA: TGTGCCAGCAGCCCGGACGGGGGAAGGAGTTCACCCCTCCACTTT. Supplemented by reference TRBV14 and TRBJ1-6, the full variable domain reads EAGVTQFPSHSVIEKGQTVTLRCDPISGHDNLYWYRRVMGKEIKFLLHFVKESKQDESGMPNNRFLAERTGGTYSTLKVQPAELEDSGVYFCASSPDGGRSSPLHFGNGTRLTVT.

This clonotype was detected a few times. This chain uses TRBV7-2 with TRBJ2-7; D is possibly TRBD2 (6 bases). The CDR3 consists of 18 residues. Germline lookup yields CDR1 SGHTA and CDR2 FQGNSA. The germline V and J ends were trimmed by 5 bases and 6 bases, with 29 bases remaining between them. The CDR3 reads CASSPRTKRRAWDSEQYF. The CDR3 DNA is TGTGCCAGCAGCCCCCGGACCAAGCGGAGGGCCTGGGATTCCGAGCAGTACTTC.

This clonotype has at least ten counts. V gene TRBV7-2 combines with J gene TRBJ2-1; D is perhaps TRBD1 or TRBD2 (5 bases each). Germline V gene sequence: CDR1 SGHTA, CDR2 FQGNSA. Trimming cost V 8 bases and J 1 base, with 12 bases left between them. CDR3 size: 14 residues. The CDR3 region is CASHPGRSYNEQFF. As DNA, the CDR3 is TGTGCCAGCCACCCGGGACGGTCCTACAATGAGCAGTTCTTC.

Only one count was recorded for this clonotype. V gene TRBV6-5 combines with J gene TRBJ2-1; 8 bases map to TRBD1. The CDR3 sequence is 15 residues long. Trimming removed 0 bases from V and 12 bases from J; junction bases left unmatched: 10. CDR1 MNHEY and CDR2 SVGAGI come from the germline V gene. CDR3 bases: TGTGCCAGCAGTTACTCGGAAATGGACAGGGCGGGGCAGTTCTTC. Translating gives CASSYSEMDRAGQFF.

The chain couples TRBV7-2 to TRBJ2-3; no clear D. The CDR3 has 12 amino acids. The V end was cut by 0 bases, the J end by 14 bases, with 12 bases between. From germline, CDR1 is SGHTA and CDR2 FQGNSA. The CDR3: CASSLAETGPYF. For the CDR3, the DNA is TGTGCCAGCAGCTTAGCGGAAACTGGGCCGTATTTT.

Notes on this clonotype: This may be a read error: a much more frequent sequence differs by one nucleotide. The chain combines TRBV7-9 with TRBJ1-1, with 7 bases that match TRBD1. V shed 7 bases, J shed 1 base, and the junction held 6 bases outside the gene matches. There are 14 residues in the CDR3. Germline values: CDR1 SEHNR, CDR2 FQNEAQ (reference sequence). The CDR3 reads CASTEGAANTEAFF. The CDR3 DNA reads TGTGCCAGCACAGAGGGGGCGGCGAACACTGAAGCTTTCTTT.

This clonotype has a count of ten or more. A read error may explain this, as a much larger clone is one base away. The CDR3 nucleotides are TGCGCCAGCAGCTTGTCCGGGTACAATGAGCAGTACTTC. Its translation: CASSLSGYNEQYF. V gene TRBV5-1 combines with J gene TRBJ2-5; D gene ambiguous. V lost 1 base and J 11 bases, leaving 15 bases between the germline ends. Germline assignment: CDR1 SGHRS and CDR2 YFSETQ. This CDR3 is built from 13 residues.

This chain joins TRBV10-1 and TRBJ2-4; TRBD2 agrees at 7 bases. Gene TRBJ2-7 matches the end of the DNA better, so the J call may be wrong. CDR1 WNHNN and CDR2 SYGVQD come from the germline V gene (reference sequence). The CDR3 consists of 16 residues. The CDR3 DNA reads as TGCGCCAGCAGTGACCTCGGGGGGTGGTCTACCTACGAGCAGTACTTC. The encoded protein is CASSDLGGWSTYEQYF.

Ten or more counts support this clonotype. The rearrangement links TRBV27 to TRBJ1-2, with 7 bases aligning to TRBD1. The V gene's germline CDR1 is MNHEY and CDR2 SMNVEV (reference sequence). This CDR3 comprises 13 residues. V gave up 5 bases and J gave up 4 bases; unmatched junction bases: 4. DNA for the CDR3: TGTGCCAGCAGTCCGGGACAGATCTATGGCTACACCTTC. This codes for CASSPGQIYGYTF.

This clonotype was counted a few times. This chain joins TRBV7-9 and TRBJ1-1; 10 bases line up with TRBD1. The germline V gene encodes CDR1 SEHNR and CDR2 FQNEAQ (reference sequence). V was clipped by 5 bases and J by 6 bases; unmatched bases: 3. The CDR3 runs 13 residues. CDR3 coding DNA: TGTGCCAGCAGCCAAGGACAGGGGGCTGAAGCTTTCTTT. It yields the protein CASSQGQGAEAFF.

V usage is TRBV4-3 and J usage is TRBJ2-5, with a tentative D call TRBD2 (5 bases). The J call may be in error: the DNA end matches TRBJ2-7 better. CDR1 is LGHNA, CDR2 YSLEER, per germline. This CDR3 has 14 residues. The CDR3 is CASSPRWELGEQYF. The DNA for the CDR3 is TGCGCCAGCAGCCCGAGGTGGGAGTTGGGCGAGCAGTACTTC.

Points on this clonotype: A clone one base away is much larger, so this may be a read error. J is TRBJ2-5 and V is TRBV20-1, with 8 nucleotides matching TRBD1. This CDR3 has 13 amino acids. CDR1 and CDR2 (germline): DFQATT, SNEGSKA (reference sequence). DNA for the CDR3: TGCAGTGCTAGAGCAGGGGGCCAAGAGGCCCAGTACTTC. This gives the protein CSARAGGQEAQYF.

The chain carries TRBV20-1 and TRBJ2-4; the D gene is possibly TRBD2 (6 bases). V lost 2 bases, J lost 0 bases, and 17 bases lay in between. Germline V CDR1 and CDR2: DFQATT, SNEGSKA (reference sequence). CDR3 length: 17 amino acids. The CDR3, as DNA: TGCAGTGCTAGACTAGCGTTGAAAACCTTAGCCAAAAACATTCAGTACTTC. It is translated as CSARLALKTLAKNIQYF.

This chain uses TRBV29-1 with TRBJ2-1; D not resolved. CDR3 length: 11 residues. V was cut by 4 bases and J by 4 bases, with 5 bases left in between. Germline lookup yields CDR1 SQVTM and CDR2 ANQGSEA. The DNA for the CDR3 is TGCAGCGTTGTTTGGTACAATGAGCAGTTCTTC. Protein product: CSVVWYNEQFF.

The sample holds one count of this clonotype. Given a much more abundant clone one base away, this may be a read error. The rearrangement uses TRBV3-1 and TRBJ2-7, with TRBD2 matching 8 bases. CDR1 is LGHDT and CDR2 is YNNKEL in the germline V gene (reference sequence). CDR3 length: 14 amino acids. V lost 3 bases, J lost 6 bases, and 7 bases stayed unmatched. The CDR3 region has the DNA TGTGCCAGCAGCCAGCTCGGGGGGGCCTGCGAGCAGTACTTC. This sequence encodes CASSQLGGACEQYF.

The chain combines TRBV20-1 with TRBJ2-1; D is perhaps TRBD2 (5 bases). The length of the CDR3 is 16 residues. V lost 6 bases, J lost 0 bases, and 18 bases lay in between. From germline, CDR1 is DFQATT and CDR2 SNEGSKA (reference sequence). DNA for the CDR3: TGCAGTGCCGAACTCCTTAGCGCGAGCTCCTACAATGAGCAGTTCTTC. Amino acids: CSAELLSASSYNEQFF.

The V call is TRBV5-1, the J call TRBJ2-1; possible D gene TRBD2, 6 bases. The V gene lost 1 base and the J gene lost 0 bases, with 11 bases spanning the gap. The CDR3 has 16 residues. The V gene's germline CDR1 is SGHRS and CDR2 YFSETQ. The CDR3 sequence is CASSLYRGSSYNEQFF. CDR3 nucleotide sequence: TGCGCCAGCAGCTTGTACCGGGGGAGCTCCTACAATGAGCAGTTCTTC.

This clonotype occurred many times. The CDR3 spells CASTPRARGSSYNEQFF. DNA of the CDR3: TGTGCCAGCACCCCGAGGGCCCGGGGCAGCTCCTACAATGAGCAGTTCTTC. The V call is TRBV11-2, the J call TRBJ2-1, with D perhaps assigned TRBD1 or TRBD2 (5 bases each). Trimming removed 7 bases at V and 0 bases at J, with 19 bases between. The CDR3 has 17 amino acids. From germline, CDR1 is SGHAT and CDR2 FQNNGV.

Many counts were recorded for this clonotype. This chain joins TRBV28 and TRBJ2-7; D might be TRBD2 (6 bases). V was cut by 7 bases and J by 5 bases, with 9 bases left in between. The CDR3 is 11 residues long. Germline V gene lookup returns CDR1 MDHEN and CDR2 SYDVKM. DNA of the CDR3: TGTGCCAGCACAGGCGGGAACGAGCAGTACTTC. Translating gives CASTGGNEQYF. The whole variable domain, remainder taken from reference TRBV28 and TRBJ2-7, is DVKVTQSSRYLVKRTGEKVFLECVQDMDHENMFWYRQDPGLGLRLIYFSYDVKMKEKGDIPEGYSVSREKKERFSLILESASTNQTSMYLCASTGGNEQYFGPGTRLTVT.